These T cell receptor beta chains were read from a single sample in a study of blood T cell repertoires in COVID-19. Method: immunoSEQ multiplex PCR; TCRdb's copy keeps in-frame clones and lacks some. The sample contains 150,000 to 200,000 clones, about 83% of which appear only once. The sample consisted of peripheral blood. Source of these receptors: a man aged 18-30 years with active or convalescent COVID-19. Both conserved end residues are part of each CDR3. The D gene is left open where the match is weak. Clone size is not always given. Where it is, it says once, few, many or a class for expanded clones.

d_gene	v_gene	j_gene	abundance	CDR3nt	CDR3aa
-	TRBV2	TRBJ1-3	once	TGTGCCAGTATACAGGAAACTGGAAACACCATATATTTT	CASIQETGNTIYF
TRBD2	TRBV7-3	TRBJ2-1	-	TGTGCCAGCAGCAGGACTAGCGGGAGTAATGAGCAGTTCTTC	CASSRTSGSNEQFF
TRBD2	TRBV27	TRBJ2-7	-	TGTGCCAGCAGTTTGTACCCCCCGACTAGCGGGAGGGCCCCCGAGCAGTACTTC	CASSLYPPTSGRAPEQYF
TRBD1	TRBV5-6	TRBJ1-4	-	TGTGCCAGCAGCTTGAGGGGGCAGGGCGAAAAACTGTTTTTT	CASSLRGQGEKLFF
TRBD1	TRBV28	TRBJ1-4	-	TGTGCCAGCAACCCGCGACAGGGGCGGGCTAATTTTCGGAATGAAAAACTGTTTTTT	CASNPRQGRANFRNEKLFF
TRBD1	TRBV29-1	TRBJ2-1	-	TGCAGCGCCGGGACAGGGTACTACAATGAGCAGTTCTTC	CSAGTGYYNEQFF
-	TRBV4-3	TRBJ2-7	once	TGCGCCAGCAGCCAAGATCGGAACAGGGACTACGAGCAGTACTTC	CASSQDRNRDYEQYF
-	TRBV19	TRBJ1-2	-	TGTGCCAGTACCCAGGGATGGGGGGGTTATGACTACACCTTC	CASTQGWGGYDYTF
-	TRBV19	TRBJ1-2	-	TGTGCCAGTAGGGAACAGGGCCTCTACGGCTACACCTTC	CASREQGLYGYTF
TRBD1	TRBV10-2	TRBJ1-1	-	TGCGCCAGCACAGGGGGTGGCACTGAAGCTTTCTTT	CASTGGGTEAFF
-	TRBV11-3	TRBJ2-5	-	TGTGCCAGCAGCTTACCACTTAGGGGTTTGGAGACCCAGTACTTC	CASSLPLRGLETQYF
-	TRBV9	TRBJ1-2	-	TGTGCCAGCAGCGTAGGTTGGGGCGCGGGCTACACCTTC	CASSVGWGAGYTF
-	TRBV11-3	TRBJ1-6	-	TGTGCCAGCAGCCACAGGGTAACCGTTCGGAATTCACCCCTCCACTTT	CASSHRVTVRNSPLHF
TRBD1	TRBV6-2/TRBV6-3	TRBJ1-2	-	TGTGCCAGCAGTTCGTGGACAGGGAGGCGGGACACCTTC	CASSSWTGRRDTF
-	TRBV21-1	TRBJ2-3	-	TGTGCCAGCAGCAAAGGGACTCCGGCTGGGGACACAGATACGCAGTATTTT	CASSKGTPAGDTDTQYF
-	TRBV7-9	TRBJ2-2	once	TGTGCCAGCAGCCCCGGACCGGACAGCGCGAACACCGGGGAGCTGTTTTTT	CASSPGPDSANTGELFF
TRBD1	TRBV24-1	TRBJ2-1	-	TGTGCCACCAGTGATCGGGACAGGGGCTCCTACAATGAGCAGTTCTTC	CATSDRDRGSYNEQFF
-	TRBV11-2	TRBJ2-2	-	TGTGCCAGCAGCTTAGCAGGGTTGGGCACCGGGGAGCTGTTTTTT	CASSLAGLGTGELFF
TRBD2	TRBV7-2	TRBJ2-1	-	TGTGCCAGCAGCTCATCTAGCGGGCCTTCCTACAATGAGCAGTTCTTC	CASSSSSGPSYNEQFF
TRBD1	TRBV14	TRBJ2-7	-	TGTGCCAGCAGCCAATTTTGGGACAGGGAGTACGAGCAGTACTTC	CASSQFWDREYEQYF
-	TRBV5-4	TRBJ2-1	-	TGTGCCAGCAGCTTGGATCTCAGCTCCTACAATGAGCAGTTCTTC	CASSLDLSSYNEQFF
-	TRBV14	TRBJ2-5	-	TGTGCCAGCAGCCAAGGCCCCTCTAGCTGGGAGACCCAGTACTTC	CASSQGPSSWETQYF
-	TRBV24-1	TRBJ2-3	many	TGTGCCACCAGTGATCAAGCCTCCGAGGTAGATACGCAGTATTTT	CATSDQASEVDTQYF
-	TRBV7-9	TRBJ1-4	-	TGTGCCAGCAGCCGGGAAAAACTGTTTTTT	CASSREKLFF
-	TRBV2	TRBJ2-3	-	TGTGCCAGCAAGGGGGTTCCGGATACGCAGTATTTT	CASKGVPDTQYF
-	TRBV6-6	TRBJ2-2	-	TGTGCCAGCAGCTTCACAGTCACCGGGGAGCTGTTTTTT	CASSFTVTGELFF
-	TRBV7-9	TRBJ1-6	-	TGTGCCAGCAGCCTACCCGGGGATTCACCCCTCCACTTT	CASSLPGDSPLHF
TRBD2	TRBV19	TRBJ2-1	-	TGTGCCAGTAGTATAGTGGGCGGGGGGGCCGATGAGCAGTTCTTC	CASSIVGGGADEQFF
-	TRBV19	TRBJ2-5	-	TGTGCCAGTAGTGTTCTTAGGGAGGCCGGGGAGACCCAGTACTTC	CASSVLREAGETQYF
TRBD2	TRBV2	TRBJ2-7	-	TGTGCCAGCAGTGTGCGAGGACTAGCGGGAAACGAGCAGTACTTC	CASSVRGLAGNEQYF
-	TRBV27	TRBJ2-7	-	TGTGCCAGCAGAATGGGGGCTTTGGGGTACGAGCAGTACTTC	CASRMGALGYEQYF
-	TRBV6-5	TRBJ2-3	-	TGTGCCAGCAGTTACTCCGGGGGAAGGTCGCAGTATTTT	CASSYSGGRSQYF
-	TRBV19	TRBJ2-7	-	TGTGCCAGTAGCGCGGCAAACGAGCAGTACTTC	CASSAANEQYF
-	TRBV11-2	TRBJ2-6	-	TGTGCCAGCAGCTTCCCCTCAACAGGGTTCCCTGGGGCCAACGTCCTGACTTTC	CASSFPSTGFPGANVLTF
TRBD1	TRBV3-1/TRBV3-2	TRBJ2-1	-	TGTGCCAGCAGCCAATCGCGACAGGGATACAATGAGCAGTTCTTC	CASSQSRQGYNEQFF
TRBD1	TRBV11-3	TRBJ1-1	-	TGTGCCAGCAGCCGGGACCTCAGGGGGACTGAAGCTTTCTTT	CASSRDLRGTEAFF
-	TRBV27	TRBJ2-2	-	TGTGCCAGCAGTTTGGTCCCGGGGGTTTTGGCCGGGGAGCTGTTTTTT	CASSLVPGVLAGELFF
-	TRBV27	TRBJ2-5	-	TGTGCCAGCATTTCGCCGGGGGAGACCCAGTACTTC	CASISPGETQYF
-	TRBV27	TRBJ2-1	-	TGTGCCAGCAGTTTTGGGAAGAATCGGGGTGGGCCTTACAATGAGCAGTTCTTC	CASSFGKNRGGPYNEQFF
-	TRBV19	TRBJ2-2	-	TGTGCCAGTAGTACAGTGGGTCAGGGGTACACCGGGGAGCTGTTTTTT	CASSTVGQGYTGELFF